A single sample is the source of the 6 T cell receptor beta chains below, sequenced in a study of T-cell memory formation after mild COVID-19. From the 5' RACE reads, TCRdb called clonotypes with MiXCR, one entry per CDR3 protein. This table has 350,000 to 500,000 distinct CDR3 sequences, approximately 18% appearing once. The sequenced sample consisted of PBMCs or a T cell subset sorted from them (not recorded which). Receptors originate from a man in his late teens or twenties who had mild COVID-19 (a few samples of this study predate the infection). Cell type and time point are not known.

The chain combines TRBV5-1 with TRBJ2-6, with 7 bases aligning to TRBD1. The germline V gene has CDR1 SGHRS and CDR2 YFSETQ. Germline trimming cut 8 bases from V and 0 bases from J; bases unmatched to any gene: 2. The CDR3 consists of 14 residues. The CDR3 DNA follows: TGCGCCAGTAGGGGGCACTCTGGGGCCAACGTCCTGACTTTC. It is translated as CASRGHSGANVLTF.

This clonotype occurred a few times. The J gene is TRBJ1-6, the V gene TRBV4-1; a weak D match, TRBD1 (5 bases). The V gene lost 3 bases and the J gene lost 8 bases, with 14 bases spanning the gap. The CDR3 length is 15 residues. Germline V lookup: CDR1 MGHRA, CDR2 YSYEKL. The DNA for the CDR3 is TGCGCCAGCAGCCAGAAGGGCCTAGGGGATTCACCCCTCCACTTT. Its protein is CASSQKGLGDSPLHF.

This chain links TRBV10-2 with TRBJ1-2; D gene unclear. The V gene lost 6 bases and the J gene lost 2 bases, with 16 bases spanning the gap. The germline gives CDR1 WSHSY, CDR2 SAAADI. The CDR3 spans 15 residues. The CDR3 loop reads CASREVIMGNYGYTF. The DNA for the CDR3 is TGCGCCAGCAGGGAGGTGATTATGGGGAACTATGGCTACACCTTC.

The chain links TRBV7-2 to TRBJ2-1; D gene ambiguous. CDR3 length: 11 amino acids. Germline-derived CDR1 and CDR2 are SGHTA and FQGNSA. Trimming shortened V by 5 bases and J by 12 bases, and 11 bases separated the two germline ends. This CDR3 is CASSQRYGQFF. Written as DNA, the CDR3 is TGTGCCAGCAGCCAGCGCTATGGGCAGTTCTTC.

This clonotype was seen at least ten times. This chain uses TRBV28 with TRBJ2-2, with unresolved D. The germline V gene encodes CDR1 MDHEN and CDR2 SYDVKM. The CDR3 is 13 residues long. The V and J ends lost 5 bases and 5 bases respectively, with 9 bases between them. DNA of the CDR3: TGTGCCAGCAGTGGTCCTCGTACCGGGGAGCTGTTTTTT. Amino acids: CASSGPRTGELFF.

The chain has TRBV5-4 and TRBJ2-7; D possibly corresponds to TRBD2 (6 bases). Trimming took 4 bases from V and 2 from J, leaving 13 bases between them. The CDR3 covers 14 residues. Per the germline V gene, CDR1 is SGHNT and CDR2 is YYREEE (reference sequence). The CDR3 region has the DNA TGTGCCAGCAGCCCCACCGGCGGGGCCTACGAGCAGTACTTC. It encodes CASSPTGGAYEQYF.